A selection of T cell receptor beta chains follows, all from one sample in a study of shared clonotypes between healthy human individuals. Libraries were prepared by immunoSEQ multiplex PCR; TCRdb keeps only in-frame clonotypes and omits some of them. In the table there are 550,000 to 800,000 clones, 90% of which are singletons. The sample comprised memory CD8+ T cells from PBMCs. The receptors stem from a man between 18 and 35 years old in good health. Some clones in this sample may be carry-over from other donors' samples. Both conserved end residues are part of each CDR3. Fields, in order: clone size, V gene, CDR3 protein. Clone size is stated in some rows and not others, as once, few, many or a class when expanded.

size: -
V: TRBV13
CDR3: CASSLGTLNTEAFF

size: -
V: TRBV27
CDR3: CASSLGRYRAADTQYF

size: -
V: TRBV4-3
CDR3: CASSQVLPSGRFSYEQYF

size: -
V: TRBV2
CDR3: CASSETGMTYNEQFF

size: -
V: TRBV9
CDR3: CASSLGGLTEAFF

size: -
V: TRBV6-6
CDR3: CASSYYPDSNNEQFF

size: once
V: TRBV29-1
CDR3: CSADPGQGAGEQYF

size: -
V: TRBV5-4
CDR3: CASSFLKGLLNTEAFF

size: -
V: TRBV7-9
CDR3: CASSLDWTPQETQYF

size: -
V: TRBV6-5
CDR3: CASSYKTGNTEAFF

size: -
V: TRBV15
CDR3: CATSRDTLGGQPQHF

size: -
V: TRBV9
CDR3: CASSLTSGTQYF

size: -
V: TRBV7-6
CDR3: CASSFDRASYNEQFF

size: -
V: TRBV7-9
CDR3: CASSFRGQESYEQYF

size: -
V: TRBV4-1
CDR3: CASSQEVGLPTGELFF

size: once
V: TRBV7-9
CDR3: CASSPLLAPEQFF

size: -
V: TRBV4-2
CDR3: CASSQSRDRGANIQYF

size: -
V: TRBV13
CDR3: CASSSTPAGAATEAFF

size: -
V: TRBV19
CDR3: CASSIDQSPPNRINTDTQYF

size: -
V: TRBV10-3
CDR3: CATGEASGTSYNEQFF

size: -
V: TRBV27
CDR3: CASSLSAGGPSYEQYF

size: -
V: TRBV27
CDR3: CASSARQGTYEQYF

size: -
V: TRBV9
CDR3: CASSNPGGGSGRAVGETQYF

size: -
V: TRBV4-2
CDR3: CASSQGLGGGPLMNEQFF

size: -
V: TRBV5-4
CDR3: CASSSGQGRFNEKLFF

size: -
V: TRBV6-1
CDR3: CASSDLGAGTSSYEQYF

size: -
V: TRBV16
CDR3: CASSLLLESEQFF

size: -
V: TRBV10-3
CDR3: CAISGDGSYEQYF

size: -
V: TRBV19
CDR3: CASSIDLWIVNTEAFF

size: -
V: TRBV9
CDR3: CASSPRDTGLAGGPLRWELFF

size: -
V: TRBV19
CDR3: CASSSGTGSYEQYF

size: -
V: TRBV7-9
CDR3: CASSPPGLSTDTQYF

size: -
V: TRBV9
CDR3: CASSALTPRSADTQYF

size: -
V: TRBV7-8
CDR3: CASSPTPPRGANHEQYF

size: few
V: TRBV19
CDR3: CASIQGAFRAFF

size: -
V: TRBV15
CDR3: CATSKLEPGANVLTF

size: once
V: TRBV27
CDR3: CASSLSWRGNTEAFF

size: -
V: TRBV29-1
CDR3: CSVAHLGPGDYGYTF

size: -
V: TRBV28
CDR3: CASSTDREGWNQPQHF

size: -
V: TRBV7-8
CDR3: CASSLPTYTYEQYF

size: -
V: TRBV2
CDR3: CASSEGTGSPNEQFF

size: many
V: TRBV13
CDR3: CASSQAGSREGNTIYF

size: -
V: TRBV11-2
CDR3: CASSLLRREGINEQFF